The rows below give T cell receptor beta chains drawn from one sample of a study of beta chain features in type 1 diabetes. Sequencing used immunoSEQ multiplex PCR; TCRdb keeps in-frame clones, though not all of them. This sample carries around 600,000 clones, over 10% of them seen once, and the ten largest clones take more than 0.09%. Sequences were obtained from naive CD4+ T cells from blood. The receptors were gathered from a man aged 30-40 years with type 1 diabetes. CDR3s leave out the opening cysteine and the closing phenylalanine or tryptophan.

ASSFGTGSYEQY TRBJ2-7 TRBV7-7
ASSPQGARTNEKLF TRBJ1-4 TRBV27
ASSLSRTVNTEAF TRBJ1-1 TRBV7-9
ASSLGPLSNQPQH TRBJ1-5 TRBV2
ASSLADRNYGYT TRBJ1-2 TRBV28
ASSQDSQVPGELF TRBJ2-2 TRBV4-3
ASSPGGVNEQF TRBJ2-1 TRBV18
ASSSAGGPRDTQY TRBJ2-3 TRBV5-1
ASSEFPLRRRDTQY TRBJ2-3 TRBV10-2
AITSRDFTGELF TRBJ2-2 TRBV10-3
ASSLPPGPGTPLH TRBJ1-6 TRBV5-6
ASTNPMTGRHGYT TRBJ1-2 TRBV19
ASSSYPGGLADYNEQF TRBJ2-1 TRBV7-3
ASSSPDWISNQPQH TRBJ1-5 TRBV7-2
ANPDRVSYNSPLH TRBJ1-6 TRBV10-1
AITPDRDETQY TRBJ2-5 TRBV10-3
ASSEQGANYGYT TRBJ1-2 TRBV2
ASSLRGRNHEQY TRBJ2-7 TRBV13
ASSLGTSGGVGDTQY TRBJ2-3 TRBV7-2
ASSGEQGPQETQY TRBJ2-5 TRBV18
ASSEGNEQPQH TRBJ1-5 TRBV2
ASSFKGLAGGRYNEQF TRBJ2-1 TRBV7-2
ASSLWTGAGQPQH TRBJ1-5 TRBV27
ASSSPGHNEKLF TRBJ1-4 TRBV7-8
ASSLVGDSSYNEQF TRBJ2-1 TRBV7-7
SVEVQRGTTDTQY TRBJ2-3 TRBV29-1
ASSLGTSGGPEGETQY TRBJ2-5 TRBV7-2
ASSLGQRHGYT TRBJ1-2 TRBV5-1
ASSLQGHVDSGNTIY TRBJ1-3 TRBV9
ASSSPHGQGTYEQY TRBJ2-7 TRBV5-6
ASSKVSTNNEQF TRBJ2-1 TRBV2
ASSSGTAGSGELF TRBJ2-2 TRBV28
ASSPGGSGETQY TRBJ2-5 TRBV4-2
ASSRPPGELF TRBJ2-2 TRBV4-3
SAGTANQPQH TRBJ1-5 TRBV29-1
ASSEGTGNYGYT TRBJ1-2 TRBV9
ASSERQPYNEKLF TRBJ1-4 TRBV5-4
AAGGGGEQY TRBJ2-7 TRBV6-5
ASSHPGPADTQY TRBJ2-3 TRBV4-2
ASSVQGLGYT TRBJ1-2 TRBV6-5
AWSRTGGGGEPQY TRBJ2-3 TRBV30
ASSLAAGQIQETQY TRBJ2-5 TRBV7-2
SVETNTGELF TRBJ2-2 TRBV29-1
ASSVQSPYEQY TRBJ2-7 TRBV28
ASSFGSSGGSNTDTQY TRBJ2-3 TRBV7-2
ASSLLKSTDTQY TRBJ2-3 TRBV7-2
ASSQEGRGETQY TRBJ2-5 TRBV4-1
ASSLVRYEQY TRBJ2-7 TRBV7-2
ASSLYEGGYEQY TRBJ2-7 TRBV5-1
ASSPLRGQY TRBJ2-7 TRBV11-2
ASSFFGGSTQY TRBJ2-3 TRBV7-2
ASSLLRMDTQY TRBJ2-3 TRBV14
ASSVGTGVDSPLH TRBJ1-6 TRBV9
ASSESSPYEQY TRBJ2-7 TRBV6-1
ASSGQGEKTDTQY TRBJ2-3 TRBV2
AWSAGIRDSKSSYNSPLH TRBJ1-6 TRBV30
ASSLRTNNYGYT TRBJ1-2 TRBV7-8